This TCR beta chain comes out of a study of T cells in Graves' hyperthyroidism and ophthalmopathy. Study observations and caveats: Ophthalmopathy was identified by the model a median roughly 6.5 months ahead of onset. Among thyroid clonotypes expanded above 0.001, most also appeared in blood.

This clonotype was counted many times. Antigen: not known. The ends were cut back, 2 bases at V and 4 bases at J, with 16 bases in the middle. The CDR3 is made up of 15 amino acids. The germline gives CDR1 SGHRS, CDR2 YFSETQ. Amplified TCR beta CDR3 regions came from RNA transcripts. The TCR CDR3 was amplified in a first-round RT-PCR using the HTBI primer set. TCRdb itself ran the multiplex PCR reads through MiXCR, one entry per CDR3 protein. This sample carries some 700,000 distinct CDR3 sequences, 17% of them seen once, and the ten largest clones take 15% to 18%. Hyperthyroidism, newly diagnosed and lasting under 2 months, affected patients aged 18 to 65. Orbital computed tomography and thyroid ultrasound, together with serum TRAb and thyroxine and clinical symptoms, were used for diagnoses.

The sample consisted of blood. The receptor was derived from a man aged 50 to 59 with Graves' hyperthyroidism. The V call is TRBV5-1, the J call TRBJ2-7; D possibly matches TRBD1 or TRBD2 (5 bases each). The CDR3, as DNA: TGCGCCAGCAGCTTCGACGGGACGGAATATTACGAGCAGTACTTC. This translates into CASSFDGTEYYEQYF.